A single sample gave rise to the 29 T cell receptor beta chains below, sequenced in a study of cytomegalovirus exposure and HLA in healthy donors. Primers included in the PCR were 60 Vbeta and 13 Jbeta primers. Sequencing used immunoSEQ multiplex PCR; TCRdb keeps in-frame clones, though not all of them. The table records 150,000 or so clones, roughly three quarters of them present only once. Sequenced input: PBMCs. These receptors came from a woman aged 40 to 49 in good health and CMV-seropositive.

The sample holds a few counts of this clone. The V and J genes are TRBV7-9 and TRBJ1-2; unclear D gene. This CDR3 has 13 amino acids. V was clipped by 4 bases and J by 6 bases, with 12 bases between them. Germline CDR1 SEHNR, CDR2 FQNEAQ (reference sequence). The CDR3 DNA follows: TGTGCCAGCAGCTCAGGTCCTAGCGATGGCTACACCTTC. This codes for CASSSGPSDGYTF.

This chain links TRBV6-1 with TRBJ1-1, with D unclear. The CDR3 is made up of 16 amino acids. Trimming took off 2 bases at V and 1 base at J, with 14 bases between the two ends. The germline V gene encodes CDR1 MNHNS and CDR2 SASEGT. The CDR3 is CASSEHRPRQNTEAFF. The CDR3 DNA is TGTGCCAGCAGTGAACACCGCCCGAGACAGAACACTGAAGCTTTCTTT.

V is TRBV14 and J is TRBJ1-1; D not resolved. V shed 5 bases and J shed 4 bases, with 20 bases lying between them. CDR1 and CDR2 (germline): SGHDN, FVKESK. The CDR3 contains 16 residues. The CDR3 DNA reads TGTGCCAGCAGCTCCCCCCAACCCGCTGGGAGCACTGAAGCTTTCTTT. Translation: CASSSPQPAGSTEAFF.

The chain carries TRBV10-3 and TRBJ1-6; 7 nucleotides agree with TRBD1. CDR3 length: 14 amino acids. The trim removed 3 bases at V and 10 bases at J, leaving 6 bases unmatched. The germline V gene encodes CDR1 ENHRY and CDR2 SYGVKD. The CDR3 spells CAISDEGARSPLHF. CDR3 coding DNA: TGTGCCATCAGTGATGAGGGGGCCAGATCACCCCTCCACTTT.

V and J are TRBV12-5 and TRBJ1-2; maybe TRBD1 (6 bases). V lost 2 bases to trimming and J lost 6 bases, with 10 bases between them. The CDR3 consists of 13 residues. Germline V gene data show CDR1 as LGHNT and CDR2 as FRNRAP. This chain's CDR3 is CASGLSGVDGYTF. CDR3 sequence (DNA): TGTGCTAGTGGTTTGTCAGGGGTAGATGGCTACACCTTC.

The chain uses TRBV7-9 and TRBJ2-3; 10 nucleotides agree with TRBD1. V trimming: 5 bases; J trimming: 3 bases; junction bases outside the gene matches: 2. Germline CDR1 is SEHNR and CDR2 is FQNEAQ (reference sequence). This CDR3 region has 14 residues. CDR3 residues: CASSQGQGTDTQYF. In DNA, the CDR3 is TGTGCCAGCAGCCAGGGACAGGGGACAGATACGCAGTATTTT. Filled out from reference TRBV7-9 and TRBJ2-3, the complete variable domain reads DTGVSQNPRHKITKRGQNVTFRCDPISEHNRLYWYRQTLGQGPEFLTYFQNEAQLEKSRLLSDRFSAERPKGSFSTLEIQRTEQGDSAMYLCASSQGQGTDTQYFGPGTRLTVL.

The J gene is TRBJ2-2, the V gene TRBV6-1, with TRBD2 identical over 10 bases. The CDR3 is 16 amino acids. J gave up 4 bases and V 4 bases, and 6 bases lay outside the gene matches. Germline-derived CDR1 and CDR2 are MNHNS and SASEGT. CDR3 protein: CASSGLAGFITGELFF. The CDR3 DNA follows: TGTGCCAGCAGTGGACTAGCGGGTTTCATCACCGGGGAGCTGTTTTTT.

This chain uses TRBV30 with TRBJ2-5; maybe TRBD2 (6 bases). CDR1 and CDR2 (germline): GTSNPN, SVGIG (reference sequence). V gave up 6 bases and J gave up 5 bases, with 13 bases separating them. The CDR3 runs 12 residues. CDR3 coding DNA: TGTGCCTGCCGGGGGTCCGGGGAGACCCAGTACTTC. Protein product: CACRGSGETQYF.

The V and J genes are TRBV6-6 and TRBJ1-5; tentative D call: TRBD1 (6 bases). The germline CDR1 and CDR2 sequences are MNHNY and SVGAGI (reference sequence). Trimming took off 6 bases at V and 4 bases at J, with 13 bases between the two ends. The CDR3 runs 14 residues. This CDR3 reads CASRENQGNQPQHF. CDR3 nucleotides: TGTGCCAGCAGGGAAAATCAGGGGAATCAGCCCCAGCATTTT.

In this sample, this clone turned up a few times. The rearrangement joins TRBV7-3 to TRBJ2-5; 7 bases fit TRBD2. Trimming at V came to 5 bases and at J to 5 bases, leaving 5 bases not matched to a gene. The germline V gene has CDR1 SGHTA and CDR2 FQGTGA. The CDR3 is 13 amino acids. The CDR3 coding sequence is TGTGCCAGCAGCCGGGGGGAAGGGGAGACCCAGTACTTC. This translates into CASSRGEGETQYF. The full variable domain, rest sourced from reference TRBV7-3 and TRBJ2-5, is GAGVSQTPSNKVTEKGKYVELRCDPISGHTALYWYRQSLGQGPEFLIYFQGTGAADDSGLPNDRFFAVRPEGSVSTLKIQRTERGDSAVYLCASSRGEGETQYFGPGTRLLVL.

About this clone: The junction shows a germline mismatch at one end, possibly a read error. The chain combines TRBV4-2 with TRBJ1-2, with D perhaps TRBD1 (5 bases). Germline CDR1 and CDR2: LGHNA and YNFKEQ. CDR3 length equals 16 residues. The CDR3 loop reads CTSSQTPGGTGYGYTF. The CDR3, as DNA: TGTACCAGCAGCCAGACCCCCGGGGGGACGGGGTATGGCTACACCTTC.

This clone was found a few times. This sequence joins TRBV6-6 and TRBJ2-7, with 9 bases matching TRBD1. Germline V gene data show CDR1 as MNHNY and CDR2 as SVGAGI (reference sequence). CDR3 size: 13 residues. The trim removed 6 bases at V and 3 bases at J, leaving 3 bases unmatched. This CDR3 reads CASREGQGYEQYF. The CDR3 nucleotides read TGTGCCAGCAGGGAGGGACAGGGCTACGAGCAGTACTTC.

This chain connects TRBV5-5 to TRBJ1-3; D might be TRBD1 (6 bases). The CDR3 consists of 14 residues. Trimming cost V 4 bases and J 4 bases, with 12 bases left between them. The germline gives CDR1 SGHKS, CDR2 YYEKEE (reference sequence). The CDR3 protein is CASSIGQRGNTIYF. CDR3 nucleotides: TGTGCCAGCAGCATAGGACAGAGGGGAAACACCATATATTTT.

The chain recombines TRBV19 with TRBJ1-1, with 7 bases identical to TRBD1. The ends lost 4 bases at V and 4 bases at J; junction bases unmatched: 6. Germline lookup yields CDR1 LNHDA and CDR2 SQIVND (reference sequence). This CDR3 contains 14 residues. CDR3 protein: CASSKTGAATEAFF. In nucleotides, the CDR3 is TGTGCCAGTAGTAAAACAGGGGCGGCCACTGAAGCTTTCTTT.

The chain carries TRBV6-5 and TRBJ1-1, with TRBD1 identical over 7 bases. The CDR3 covers 14 residues. The V gene end was trimmed by 7 bases and the J gene end by 2 bases; junction bases not matched to a gene: 7. CDR1 and CDR2 (germline): MNHEY, SVGAGI. This chain's CDR3 is CASMGRGFNTEAFF. CDR3 nucleotide sequence: TGTGCCAGCATGGGCAGGGGGTTTAACACTGAAGCTTTCTTT.

The chain uses TRBV30 and TRBJ2-5; D gene unclear. This CDR3 is 13 amino acids long. CDR1 is GTSNPN and CDR2 is SVGIG in the germline V gene (reference sequence). Trimming stripped 2 bases from V and 3 bases from J, with 10 bases between. The CDR3 reads CAWSPRLEETQYF. CDR3 in DNA: TGTGCCTGGAGTCCTCGACTCGAAGAGACCCAGTACTTC. Combining the CDR3 with reference TRBV30 and TRBJ2-5 gives the whole variable domain SQTIHQWPATLVQPVGSPLSLECTVEGTSNPNLYWYRQAAGRGLQLLFYSVGIGQISSEVPQNLSASRPQDRQFILSSKKLLLSDSGFYLCAWSPRLEETQYFGPGTRLLVL.

The CDR3 coding sequence is TGCGCCAGCAGTGCCCACCCAAGGGACTCTGAAGCTTTCTTT. The encoded protein is CASSAHPRDSEAFF. The V gene is TRBV10-1, the J gene TRBJ1-1, with a tentative D call TRBD1 (5 bases). CDR1 and CDR2 from the germline V gene are WNHNN and SYGVQD (reference sequence). The CDR3 is made up of 14 amino acids. Between the trimmed V and J ends, which lost 4 bases and 6 bases, there was a span of 15 bases.

This sequence joins TRBV5-1 and TRBJ1-2; no clear D gene. The CDR3 is 15 amino acids. V lost 0 bases and J lost 8, with 17 bases in between. Per the germline V gene, CDR1 is SGHRS and CDR2 is YFSETQ. This CDR3 reads CASSLDGDGGLGYTF. CDR3 bases: TGCGCCAGCAGCTTGGACGGAGACGGAGGACTCGGCTACACCTTC.

The V gene is TRBV7-6, the J gene TRBJ1-1, with 8 bases identical to TRBD1. CDR1 and CDR2 (germline): SGHVS, FNYEAQ. Losses at the gene ends were 5 bases for V and 8 bases for J; bases not matched to a gene: 4. CDR3 length equals 12 residues. Here the CDR3 reads CASSPGGGEAFF. The CDR3 DNA sequence: TGTGCCAGCAGCCCAGGGGGCGGAGAAGCTTTCTTT.

The chain has TRBV28 and TRBJ1-3; D is possibly TRBD1 (6 bases). Trimming took 4 bases from V and 4 from J, leaving 11 bases between them. The germline gives CDR1 MDHEN, CDR2 SYDVKM. The CDR3 is 14 residues long. The CDR3 region is CASSSRGSGNTIYF. For the CDR3, the DNA is TGTGCCAGCAGTTCCAGGGGCTCCGGAAACACCATATATTTT.

This chain connects TRBV1 to TRBJ2-5; TRBD2 was called by the table and not checked on the DNA. TRBV1 is deemed a pseudogene. The CDR3 has 14 amino acids. This chain's CDR3 is CTSSQDRSRETQYF. The DNA of the CDR3 is TGCACCAGCAGCCAAGATAGAAGTAGAGAGACCCAGTACTTC.

The CDR3 here is CASSLWASQGNTIYF. The CDR3 nucleotides are TGCGCCAGCAGCTTATGGGCCAGTCAAGGAAACACCATATATTTT. The chain recombines TRBV5-1 with TRBJ1-3; D is uncertain. In germline, CDR1 is SGHRS, CDR2 YFSETQ. V dropped 2 bases and J dropped 4 bases, with 13 bases sitting between them. The CDR3 covers 15 residues.

The chain links TRBV19 to TRBJ2-1; 9 bases match TRBD2. Germline V gives CDR1 LNHDA, CDR2 SQIVND (reference sequence). This CDR3 has 17 amino acids. The V gene end was trimmed by 6 bases and the J gene end by 4 bases; junction bases not matched to a gene: 13. CDR3 region: CASSSRVAGALYNEQFF. The CDR3 DNA sequence: TGTGCCAGTAGCTCGCGAGTAGCGGGGGCCCTGTACAATGAGCAGTTCTTC.

The rearrangement links TRBV6-5 to TRBJ2-7; 13 positions agree with TRBD2. Germline V lookup: CDR1 MNHEY, CDR2 SVGAGI. This CDR3 comprises 15 residues. V gave up 6 bases and J gave up 4 bases; unmatched junction bases: 6. The CDR3 bases are TGTGCCAGCAGCGAGACTAGCGGGGGGCTTTACGAGCAGTACTTC. Residues: CASSETSGGLYEQYF.

The CDR3 loop is CAISEVRSGETQYF. In DNA form, the CDR3 reads TGTGCCATCAGTGAGGTGCGATCGGGGGAGACCCAGTACTTC. The chain carries TRBV10-3 and TRBJ2-5; a possible D gene is TRBD2 (5 bases). The CDR3 has 14 residues. Looked up from germline, CDR1 is ENHRY and CDR2 is SYGVKD. Trimming removed 2 bases from V and 5 bases from J, with 12 bases in between.

The genes are TRBV2 and TRBJ1-2, with TRBD1 matching 7 bases. Trimming removed 3 bases from V and 4 bases from J; junction bases left unmatched: 5. This CDR3 spans 14 amino acids. Germline V gives CDR1 SNHLY, CDR2 FYNNEI. Here the CDR3 reads CASSDGGTAYGYTF. The CDR3 DNA reads TGTGCCAGCAGTGATGGCGGGACAGCCTATGGCTACACCTTC.

This sequence joins TRBV10-2 and TRBJ2-3, with a tentative D call TRBD2 (5 bases). CDR1 is WSHSY, CDR2 SAAADI, per germline. The CDR3 consists of 15 residues. Trimming shortened V by 6 bases and J by 0 bases, and 13 bases separated the two germline ends. The CDR3, as DNA: TGCGCCAGCAGGAACCGAGCGGCTAGCACAGATACGCAGTATTTT. Protein product: CASRNRAASTDTQYF.

This clone appeared a few times. The rearrangement joins TRBV7-9 to TRBJ1-1, with D possibly TRBD1 on 6 matching bases. V gave up 3 bases and J gave up 1 base, with 6 bases separating them. This CDR3 has 13 amino acids. Germline CDR1 reads SEHNR; CDR2 reads FQNEAQ (reference sequence). CDR3: CASSLTGNTEAFF. CDR3 DNA sequence: TGTGCCAGCAGCTTGACAGGGAACACTGAAGCTTTCTTT.

This chain uses TRBV4-2 with TRBJ2-2, with D unresolved. Looked up from germline, CDR1 is LGHNA and CDR2 is YNFKEQ. The germline V and J ends were trimmed by 1 base and 6 bases, with 9 bases remaining between them. The CDR3 extends over 14 amino acids. The CDR3 region is CASSQVSPSGELFF. DNA for the CDR3: TGTGCCAGCAGCCAAGTGTCCCCGTCCGGGGAGCTGTTTTTT.